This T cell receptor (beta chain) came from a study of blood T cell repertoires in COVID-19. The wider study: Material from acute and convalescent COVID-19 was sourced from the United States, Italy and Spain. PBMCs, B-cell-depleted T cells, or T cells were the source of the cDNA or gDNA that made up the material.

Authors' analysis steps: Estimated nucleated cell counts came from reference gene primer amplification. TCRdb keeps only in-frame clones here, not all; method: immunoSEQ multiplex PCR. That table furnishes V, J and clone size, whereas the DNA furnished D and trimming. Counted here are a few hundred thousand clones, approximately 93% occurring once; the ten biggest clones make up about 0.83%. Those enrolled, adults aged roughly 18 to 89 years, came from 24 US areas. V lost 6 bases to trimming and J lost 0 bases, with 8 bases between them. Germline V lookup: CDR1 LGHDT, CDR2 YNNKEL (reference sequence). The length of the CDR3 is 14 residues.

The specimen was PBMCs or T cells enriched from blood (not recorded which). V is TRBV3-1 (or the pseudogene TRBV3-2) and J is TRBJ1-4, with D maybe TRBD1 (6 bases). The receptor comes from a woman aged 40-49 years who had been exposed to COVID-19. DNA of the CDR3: TGTGCCAGCAGTAGGGGGACAACTAATGAAAAACTGTTTTTT. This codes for CASSRGTTNEKLFF.